The 24 T cell receptor beta chains below all came from one sample that was sequenced in a study of cytomegalovirus exposure and HLA in healthy donors. 13 Jbeta primers and 60 Vbeta primers were used for the PCR. Here immunoSEQ multiplex PCR was the method, and the copy in TCRdb shows in-frame clones only, minus some. The sample carries around 150,000 clones, about three fifths recorded once. The specimen was PBMCs. These TCRs come from a male donor in good health and CMV-seronegative.

This clone was seen only once. This chain links TRBV18 with TRBJ1-5; tentative D call: TRBD1 (5 bases). This CDR3 has 16 residues. Per the germline V gene, CDR1 is KGHSH and CDR2 is LQKENI. V shed 6 bases and J shed 2 bases, with 17 bases lying between them. The CDR3 here is CASSPFQGDGNQPQHF. The CDR3 region has the DNA TGTGCCAGCTCCCCTTTTCAAGGGGATGGCAATCAGCCCCAGCATTTT.

This chain connects TRBV28 to TRBJ2-3, with D uncertain. The CDR3 has 15 residues. V gave up 4 bases and J gave up 2 bases, with 13 bases separating them. Germline values: CDR1 MDHEN, CDR2 SYDVKM. CDR3 sequence (DNA): TGTGCCAGCAGTTCGGCCCAGCGCTACACAGATACGCAGTATTTT. Translating gives CASSSAQRYTDTQYF. Variable domain in full (rest from reference TRBV28 and TRBJ2-3): DVKVTQSSRYLVKRTGEKVFLECVQDMDHENMFWYRQDPGLGLRLIYFSYDVKMKEKGDIPEGYSVSREKKERFSLILESASTNQTSMYLCASSSAQRYTDTQYFGPGTRLTVL.

In regard to this clone: An end of the junction does not agree with germline; a read error may underlie this. The chain couples TRBV7-3 to TRBJ1-1; D call uncertain. The germline V gene has CDR1 SGHTA and CDR2 FQGTGA. The CDR3 runs 13 residues. The CDR3 reads CASSFGQNAEAFF. DNA of the CDR3: TGTGCCAGCAGCTTTGGGCAGAACGCTGAAGCTTTCTTT.

This clone was counted a single time. DNA for the CDR3: TGTGCCAGCAGCCCGACTAGCGGGGACAACACCGGGGAGCTGTTTTTT. This translates into CASSPTSGDNTGELFF. The chain recombines TRBV7-3 with TRBJ2-2, with 11 bases identical to TRBD2. This CDR3 is built from 16 residues. V was pared by 5 bases and J by 2 bases, with 4 bases of the junction left unmatched. Germline-derived CDR1 and CDR2 are SGHTA and FQGTGA.

V usage is TRBV19 and J usage is TRBJ2-7; TRBD1 matches 7 bases. The CDR3 is made up of 15 amino acids. With 1 base clipped from V and 4 bases from J, the junction kept 7 bases outside the gene matches. Germline V gene data show CDR1 as LNHDA and CDR2 as SQIVND (reference sequence). CDR3: CASSIAQGVLYEQYF. The CDR3, as DNA: TGTGCCAGTAGTATAGCCCAGGGGGTTCTTTACGAGCAGTACTTC.

The V gene is TRBV6-5, the J gene TRBJ1-1, with 7 bases matching TRBD1. V lost 2 bases to trimming and J lost 3 bases; unmatched junction nucleotides: 6. This CDR3 spans 15 amino acids. Germline V CDR1 and CDR2: MNHEY, SVGAGI. The CDR3 loop reads CASSYARDSYTEAFF. The CDR3 DNA reads as TGTGCCAGCAGTTACGCAAGGGACAGCTACACTGAAGCTTTCTTT.

The chain uses TRBV19 and TRBJ1-5, with TRBD1 matching 8 bases. The CDR3 runs to 16 residues. V lost 7 bases to trimming and J lost 6 bases; unmatched junction nucleotides: 14. CDR1 and CDR2 from the germline V gene are LNHDA and SQIVND (reference sequence). The DNA of the CDR3 is TGTGCCAGTACCATGGCGGACAGGGCGATCACTCAGCCCCAGCATTTT. Translated, it gives CASTMADRAITQPQHF.

The chain is built from TRBV10-3 and TRBJ1-1, with 8 bases that match TRBD1. After removal of 6 bases from V and 1 base from J, the junction contained 7 bases not matched to a gene. Per the germline V gene, CDR1 is ENHRY and CDR2 is SYGVKD. The CDR3 is made up of 15 amino acids. The CDR3 loop is CAIRGQGPRNTEAFF. CDR3 bases: TGTGCCATCAGAGGACAGGGCCCCAGGAACACTGAAGCTTTCTTT.

The chain carries TRBV6-5 and TRBJ2-7, with 11 bases fitting TRBD2. The CDR3 is made up of 16 amino acids. Germline-derived CDR1 and CDR2 are MNHEY and SVGAGI. With 0 bases clipped from V and 2 bases from J, the junction kept 3 bases outside the gene matches. Here the CDR3 DNA reads TGTGCCAGCAGTTACTCTCTAGCGGGGGGTACCTACGAGCAGTACTTC. As protein: CASSYSLAGGTYEQYF.

The chain recombines TRBV2 with TRBJ2-1; 7 nucleotides match TRBD1. With V trimmed by 3 bases and J by 3 bases, 5 bases remained unmatched. The germline V gene has CDR1 SNHLY and CDR2 FYNNEI. The CDR3 has 15 amino acids. The CDR3 loop reads CASSDGDSFYNEQFF. For the CDR3, the DNA is TGTGCCAGCAGTGATGGGGACAGTTTCTACAATGAGCAGTTCTTC.

The rearrangement joins TRBV18 to TRBJ1-1; D may be TRBD1 (5 bases). V was trimmed by 3 bases and J by 4 bases, leaving 15 bases between them. The CDR3 consists of 15 residues. Germline assignment: CDR1 KGHSH and CDR2 LQKENI. CDR3 in DNA: TGTGCCAGCTCACCGGGACTTATGGGGGGCACTGAAGCTTTCTTT. Its protein is CASSPGLMGGTEAFF.

Only a few counts were recorded for this clone. The rearrangement links TRBV6-1 to TRBJ2-3; tentatively, D is TRBD1 (5 bases). The CDR3 totals 16 residues. CDR1 is MNHNS, CDR2 SASEGT, per germline. V was shortened by 4 bases and J by 0 bases, with 14 bases between the two germline ends. CDR3 sequence reads: CASSALTGLSTDTQYF. The CDR3 DNA follows: TGTGCCAGCAGTGCCCTAACAGGTCTGAGCACAGATACGCAGTATTTT.

The chain combines TRBV7-2 with TRBJ1-2; 7 positions agree with TRBD1. Germline V CDR1 and CDR2: SGHTA, FQGNSA. Trimming took 1 base from V and 2 from J; bases not matched to a gene: 4. This CDR3 contains 15 residues. This CDR3 is CASSLVQGDNYGYTF. As DNA, the CDR3 is TGTGCCAGCAGCTTAGTCCAGGGGGACAACTATGGCTACACCTTC.

The chain recombines TRBV28 with TRBJ2-1; 9 bases agree with TRBD1. The CDR3 extends over 15 amino acids. Germline lookup yields CDR1 MDHEN and CDR2 SYDVKM. V trimming: 6 bases; J trimming: 6 bases; junction bases outside the gene matches: 9. The CDR3 spells CASSQDRGPSNEQFF. CDR3 sequence (DNA): TGTGCCAGCAGCCAGGACAGGGGCCCGTCCAATGAGCAGTTCTTC.

As to this clone: Other DNA sequences in the same sample also yield this CDR3. The V and J genes are TRBV5-4 and TRBJ1-2; 7 positions agree with TRBD1. Germline V gene lookup returns CDR1 SGHNT and CDR2 YYREEE (reference sequence). V dropped 5 bases and J dropped 3; count of bases not matched to a gene: 4. The CDR3 consists of 13 residues. CDR3 nucleotide sequence: TGTGCCAGCAGTCCAACAGGGGACTATGGCTACACCTTC. Protein sequence: CASSPTGDYGYTF.

V is TRBV5-5 and J is TRBJ2-7; D might be TRBD1 (5 bases). CDR1 is SGHKS and CDR2 is YYEKEE in the germline V gene (reference sequence). The V and J ends lost 2 bases and 1 base respectively, with 10 bases between them. This CDR3 has 14 residues. CDR3 sequence: CASSFGRGSYEQYF. CDR3 nucleotide sequence: TGTGCCAGCAGCTTCGGTAGGGGATCCTACGAGCAGTACTTC.

The chain links TRBV19 to TRBJ1-1; TRBD1 aligns across 10 bases. This CDR3 spans 14 amino acids. V dropped 7 bases and J dropped 5; count of bases not matched to a gene: 7. Germline-derived CDR1 and CDR2 are LNHDA and SQIVND (reference sequence). The CDR3 protein is CASNRQGARTEAFF. The CDR3 DNA is TGTGCCAGTAACAGACAGGGGGCGCGAACTGAAGCTTTCTTT. Supplemented by reference TRBV19 and TRBJ1-1, the full variable domain reads DGGITQSPKYLFRKEGQNVTLSCEQNLNHDAMYWYRQDPGQGLRLIYYSQIVNDFQKGDIAEGYSVSREKKESFPLTVTSAQKNPTAFYLCASNRQGARTEAFFGQGTRLTVV.

CDR3 protein: CASSLADNSYQETQYF. The CDR3 DNA sequence: TGTGCCAGCAGCTTGGCGGACAACTCGTACCAAGAGACCCAGTACTTC. The genes are TRBV5-4 and TRBJ2-5, with D possibly TRBD1 on 5 matching bases. CDR3 length: 16 amino acids. The germline gives CDR1 SGHNT, CDR2 YYREEE (reference sequence). V was pared by 0 bases and J by 0 bases, with 12 bases between.

The V and J genes are TRBV30 and TRBJ1-6; 7 bases are a match to TRBD1. V trimming: 0 bases; J trimming: 8 bases; junction bases outside the gene matches: 7. Germline CDR1 is GTSNPN and CDR2 is SVGIG (reference sequence). CDR3 length: 15 amino acids. The CDR3, as DNA: TGTGCCTGGAGTGTACGGACAGGCTTTTATTCACCCCTCCACTTT. It codes for CAWSVRTGFYSPLHF.

This chain links TRBV5-1 with TRBJ2-7; TRBD1 matches at 7 bases. The germline V gene encodes CDR1 SGHRS and CDR2 YFSETQ. This CDR3 has 12 residues. V gave up 4 bases and J gave up 6 bases; unmatched junction bases: 4. The CDR3 spells CASSSTGAEQYF. The DNA for the CDR3 is TGCGCCAGCAGCAGCACAGGGGCCGAGCAGTACTTC.

In its sample, this clone was seen once. The chain employs TRBV7-9 and TRBJ1-4; possible D gene TRBD1, 6 bases. V was cut by 1 base and J by 7 bases, with 13 bases left in between. Germline-derived CDR1 and CDR2 are SEHNR and FQNEAQ (reference sequence). The CDR3 length is 15 residues. CDR3 bases: TGTGCCAGCAGCTTAGGAAGGGGGGGTCGTGAAAAACTGTTTTTT. Protein: CASSLGRGGREKLFF. Combining the CDR3 with reference TRBV7-9 and TRBJ1-4 gives the whole variable domain DTGVSQNPRHKITKRGQNVTFRCDPISEHNRLYWYRQTLGQGPEFLTYFQNEAQLEKSRLLSDRFSAERPKGSFSTLEIQRTEQGDSAMYLCASSLGRGGREKLFFGSGTQLSVL.

V gene TRBV5-6 combines with J gene TRBJ1-2, with 9 bases fitting TRBD1. From germline, CDR1 is SGHDT and CDR2 YYEEEE. CDR3 length: 14 amino acids. V gave up 4 bases and J gave up 3 bases; unmatched junction bases: 4. In DNA form, the CDR3 reads TGTGCCAGCAGCAGACAGGGGGAAGACTATGGCTACACCTTC. Translating gives CASSRQGEDYGYTF. Supplemented by reference TRBV5-6 and TRBJ1-2, the full variable domain reads DAGVTQSPTHLIKTRGQQVTLRCSPKSGHDTVSWYQQALGQGPQFIFQYYEEEERQRGNFPDRFSGHQFPNYSSELNVNALLLGDSALYLCASSRQGEDYGYTFGSGTRLTVV.

The chain links TRBV2 to TRBJ1-2; the match to TRBD1 covers 8 bases. J was trimmed by 8 bases and V by 0 bases; bases with no gene match: 11. Germline V lookup: CDR1 SNHLY, CDR2 FYNNEI. The CDR3 extends over 16 amino acids. In DNA, the CDR3 is TGTGCCAGCAGTGAAGCGCTTGGACAGGGAGCAGGAGGCTACACCTTC. Protein sequence: CASSEALGQGAGGYTF.

V is TRBV15 and J is TRBJ2-2; the D is unclear. CDR1 and CDR2 from the germline V gene are LNHNV and YYDKDF (reference sequence). CDR3 size: 16 residues. Deletions cut 0 bases from V and 3 bases from J, with 11 bases between. In DNA form, the CDR3 reads TGTGCCACCAGCAGAGATCCAACGTCAGACACCGGGGAGCTGTTTTTT. As protein: CATSRDPTSDTGELFF.